The rows below give T cell receptor beta chains drawn from one sample of a study of early stage breast cancer tumors. Sequencing was performed with immunoSEQ multiplex PCR; in TCRdb, only in-frame clones are kept and a portion is missing. The table lists roughly 6,200 clones, roughly 80% of them singletons. Material: normal breast tissue next to the tumor. These receptors were collected from a person between 65 and 79 years old with breast cancer. Each CDR3 is given with its conserved first and last residue. The order of the fields is V gene, J gene, D gene, clone size, CDR3 protein, CDR3 DNA. The D gene is left open where the match is weak. Some rows mark clone size as missing; the rest say once, few, many or name a class of expanded clone.

TRBV19	TRBJ1-1	-	-	CASSPTQPGAYEAFF	TGTGCCAGTAGCCCAACCCAGCCAGGGGCCTATGAAGCTTTCTTT
TRBV4-3	TRBJ2-3	TRBD2	-	CASSQDLSGGAPDTQYF	TGCGCCAGCAGCCAAGACCTTAGCGGGGGGGCACCAGATACGCAGTATTTT
TRBV9	TRBJ1-2	-	-	CASSRDTPSGYTF	TGTGCCAGCAGTCGGGACACCCCCTCTGGCTACACCTTC
TRBV27	TRBJ1-2	-	-	CASSAISGDYGYTF	TGTGCCAGCAGTGCAATCTCGGGGGACTATGGCTACACCTTC
TRBV2	TRBJ2-2	-	-	CASSAGTLNTGELFF	TGTGCCAGCAGCGCCGGGACACTGAACACCGGGGAGCTGTTTTTT
TRBV19	TRBJ1-2	-	few	CASSLPSGPDYGYTF	TGTGCCAGTAGTCTCCCCTCAGGGCCTGACTATGGCTACACCTTC
TRBV6-5	TRBJ1-3	TRBD1	-	CASRRQGPSGNTIYF	TGTGCCAGCAGACGACAGGGACCCTCTGGAAACACCATATATTTT
TRBV2	TRBJ2-5	-	-	CASSEGLRYQETQYF	TGTGCCAGCAGTGAGGGTTTGAGGTACCAAGAGACCCAGTACTTC
TRBV5-4	TRBJ1-3	-	-	CASSSLADTIYF	TGTGCCAGCAGCTCTTTAGCGGACACCATATATTTT
TRBV19	TRBJ1-2	TRBD1	once	CASSMETGRNTF	TGTGCCAGTAGTATGGAGACAGGGAGGAACACCTTC
TRBV14	TRBJ2-7	TRBD1	-	CASSPISGQGYSYEQYF	TGTGCCAGCAGCCCGATTTCCGGACAGGGGTACTCCTACGAGCAGTACTTC
TRBV19	TRBJ2-5	TRBD2	-	CASSGTSGTQETQYF	TGTGCCAGTAGCGGGACTAGCGGGACTCAAGAGACCCAGTACTTC
TRBV5-6	TRBJ2-2	-	-	CASSLGRTNTGELFF	TGTGCCAGCAGCTTGGGCAGGACTAACACCGGGGAGCTGTTTTTT
TRBV9	TRBJ2-6	-	-	CASSGGTAAYSGANVLTF	TGTGCCAGCAGCGGCGGGACTGCCGCGTATTCTGGGGCCAACGTCCTGACTTTC
TRBV27	TRBJ2-2	-	-	CASTNTGELFF	TGTGCCAGTACGAACACCGGGGAGCTGTTTTTT
TRBV7-3	TRBJ2-7	-	-	CASSPGKGFKNEQYF	TGTGCCAGCAGCCCGGGGAAAGGGTTTAAGAACGAGCAGTACTTC
TRBV9	TRBJ1-5	TRBD1	medium-sized	CASSVDGQGARPQHF	TGTGCCAGCAGCGTAGATGGACAGGGGGCAAGGCCCCAGCATTTT
TRBV28	TRBJ1-4	TRBD1	once	CASSPPGQGGEKLFF	TGTGCCAGCAGTCCTCCGGGACAGGGTGGTGAAAAACTGTTTTTT
TRBV5-1	TRBJ2-3	TRBD1	-	CASSLAGQGATDTQYF	TGCGCCAGCAGCCTGGCGGGACAGGGGGCAACAGATACGCAGTATTTT
TRBV19	TRBJ2-7	-	-	CASSIDETAGYEQYF	TGTGCCAGTAGTATAGATGAAACGGCAGGCTACGAGCAGTACTTC
TRBV6-5	TRBJ2-2	-	-	CASTVGGQRELFF	TGTGCCAGCACCGTAGGGGGACAACGGGAGCTGTTTTTT
TRBV6-6	TRBJ2-3	TRBD2	-	CASSYSSGGGTDTQYF	TGTGCCAGCAGTTACTCGTCGGGGGGGGGCACAGATACGCAGTATTTT
TRBV7-7	TRBJ2-3	-	-	CASSSGHSTDTQYF	TGTGCTAGCAGCTCAGGTCATAGCACAGATACGCAGTATTTT
TRBV7-2	TRBJ2-7	TRBD2	-	CASSLVASGGAPRYEQYF	TGTGCCAGCAGCTTAGTTGCTAGCGGGGGGGCCCCCCGCTACGAGCAGTACTTC
TRBV9	TRBJ1-1	-	few	CASSAAPGDGIF	TGTGCCAGCAGCGCTGCACCAGGGGATGGGATCTTT
TRBV30	TRBJ2-1	TRBD2	-	CAWDQGLAGGGNEQFF	TGTGCCTGGGACCAAGGACTAGCGGGAGGTGGGAATGAGCAGTTCTTC
TRBV7-9	TRBJ1-2	-	-	CASSLGQNYGYTF	TGTGCCAGCAGCTTAGGACAGAACTATGGCTACACCTTC
TRBV5-8	TRBJ2-2	TRBD2	-	CASETKSGRASVGELFF	TGTGCCAGCGAGACAAAAAGCGGGAGGGCCTCGGTCGGGGAGCTGTTTTTT
TRBV9	TRBJ2-5	TRBD2	-	CASSVVAGAGETQYF	TGTGCCAGCAGCGTAGTCGCGGGAGCGGGAGAGACCCAGTACTTC
TRBV27	TRBJ1-2	-	-	CASSFTQGSGYTF	TGTGCCAGCAGTTTCACCCAGGGGTCCGGCTACACCTTC
TRBV7-2	TRBJ2-5	TRBD2	large	CASSWGELAGLETQYF	TGTGCCAGCAGCTGGGGAGAACTAGCGGGGCTCGAGACCCAGTACTTC
TRBV7-8	TRBJ1-2	-	-	CASSSGGGLSNYGYTF	TGTGCCAGCAGCTCCGGCGGAGGGCTATCTAACTATGGCTACACCTTC